This T cell receptor (beta chain) was observed in a study of shared clonotypes between healthy human individuals. The overall study: Serving as donors were two women and a few men, whose ages spanned 18 to 49. Study results and caveats: It was the non-shared clonotypes that had lower generation probabilities than clonotypes shared by all four donors. It was observed that 5% to 6% of naive CD4 clonotypes were shared across four donors.

This clone was counted a single time. Antigen unknown. From germline, CDR1 is SGDLS and CDR2 YYNGEE. With V trimmed by 3 bases and J by 2 bases, 6 bases remained unmatched. The CDR3 is 15 amino acids. Method: immunoSEQ multiplex PCR; TCRdb's copy keeps in-frame clones and lacks some. This table has roughly 2,500,000 clones, 93% appearing once. The TCR originated in a man aged 18 to 35 in good health. Some clones in this sample may be carry-over from other donors' samples. The V and J genes are TRBV9 and TRBJ2-7, with 9 bases identical to TRBD1. Sequences were obtained from naive CD4+ T cells from PBMCs. Described subset: CD45RA+ positively selected. CDR3 sequence: CASSEAGTGPYEQYF. The CDR3 nucleotides read TGTGCCAGCAGCGAAGCCGGGACAGGGCCCTACGAGCAGTACTTC.